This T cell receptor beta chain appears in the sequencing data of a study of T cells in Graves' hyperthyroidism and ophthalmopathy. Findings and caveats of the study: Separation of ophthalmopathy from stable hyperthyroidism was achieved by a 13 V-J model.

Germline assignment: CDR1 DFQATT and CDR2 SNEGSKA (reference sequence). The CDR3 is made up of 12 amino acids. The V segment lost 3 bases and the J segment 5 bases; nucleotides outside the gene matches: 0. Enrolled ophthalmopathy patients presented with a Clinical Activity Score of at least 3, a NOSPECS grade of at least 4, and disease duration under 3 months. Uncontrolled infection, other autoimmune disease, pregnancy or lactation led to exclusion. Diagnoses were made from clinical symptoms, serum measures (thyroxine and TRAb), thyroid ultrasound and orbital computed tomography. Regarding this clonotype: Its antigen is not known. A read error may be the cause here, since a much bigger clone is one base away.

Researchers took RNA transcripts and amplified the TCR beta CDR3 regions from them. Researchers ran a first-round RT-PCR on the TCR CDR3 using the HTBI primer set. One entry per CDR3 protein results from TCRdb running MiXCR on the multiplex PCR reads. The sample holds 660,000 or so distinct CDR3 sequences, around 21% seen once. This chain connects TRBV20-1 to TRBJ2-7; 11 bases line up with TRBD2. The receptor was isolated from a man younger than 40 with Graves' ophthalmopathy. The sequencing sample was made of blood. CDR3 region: CSARTSGNEQYF. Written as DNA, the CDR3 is TGCAGTGCTAGGACTAGCGGGAACGAGCAGTACTTC.